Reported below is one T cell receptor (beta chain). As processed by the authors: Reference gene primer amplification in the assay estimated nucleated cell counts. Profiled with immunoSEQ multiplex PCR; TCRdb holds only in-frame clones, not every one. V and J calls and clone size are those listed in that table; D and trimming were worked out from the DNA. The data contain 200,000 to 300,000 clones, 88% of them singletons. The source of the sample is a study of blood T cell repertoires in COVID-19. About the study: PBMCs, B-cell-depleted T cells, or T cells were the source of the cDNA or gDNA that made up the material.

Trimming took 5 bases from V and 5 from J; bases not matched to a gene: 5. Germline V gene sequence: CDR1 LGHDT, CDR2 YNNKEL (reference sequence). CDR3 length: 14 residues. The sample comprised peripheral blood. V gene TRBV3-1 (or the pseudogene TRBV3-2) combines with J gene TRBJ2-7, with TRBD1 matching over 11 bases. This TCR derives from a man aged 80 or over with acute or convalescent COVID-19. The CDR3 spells CASSLGQGAHEQYF. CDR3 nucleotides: TGTGCCAGCAGCTTAGGACAGGGGGCCCACGAGCAGTACTTC.